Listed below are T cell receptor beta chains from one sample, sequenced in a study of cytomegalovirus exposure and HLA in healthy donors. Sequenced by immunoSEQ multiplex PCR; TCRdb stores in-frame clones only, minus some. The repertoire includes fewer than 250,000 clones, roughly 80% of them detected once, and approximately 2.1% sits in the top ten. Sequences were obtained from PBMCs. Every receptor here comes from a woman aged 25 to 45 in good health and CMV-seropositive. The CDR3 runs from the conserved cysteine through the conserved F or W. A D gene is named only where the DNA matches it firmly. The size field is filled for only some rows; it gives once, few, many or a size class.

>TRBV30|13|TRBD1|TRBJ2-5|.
CAWSGTGPETQYF
TGTGCCTGGAGTGGGACAGGGCCAGAGACCCAGTACTTC
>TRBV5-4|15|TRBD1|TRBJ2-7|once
CASSPKGGQSLEQYF
TGTGCCAGCAGCCCGAAAGGGGGACAGTCTCTCGAGCAGTACTTC
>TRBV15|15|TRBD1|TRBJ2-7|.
CATSSRDRGAYEQYF
TGTGCCACCAGCAGCCGGGACAGGGGCGCCTACGAGCAGTACTTC
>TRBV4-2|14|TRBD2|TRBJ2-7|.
CASSQDLGLAGQYF
TGTGCCAGCAGCCAAGATTTGGGACTAGCGGGGCAGTACTTC
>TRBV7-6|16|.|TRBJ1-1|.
CASSSGAAGKGTEAFF
TGTGCCAGCAGCTCGGGTGCCGCAGGGAAGGGCACTGAAGCTTTCTTT
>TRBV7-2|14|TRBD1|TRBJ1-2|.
CASSPGTGPYGYTF
TGTGCCAGCAGCCCCGGGACAGGTCCTTATGGCTACACCTTC
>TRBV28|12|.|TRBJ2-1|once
CASSISGGRQFF
TGTGCCAGCAGCATTTCAGGGGGGAGGCAGTTCTTC
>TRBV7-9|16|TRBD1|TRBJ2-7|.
CASSLDRGQGSYEQYF
TGTGCCAGCAGCTTAGATCGGGGACAGGGGTCCTACGAGCAGTACTTC
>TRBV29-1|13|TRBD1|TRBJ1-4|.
CSVADRPNEKLFF
TGCAGCGTTGCGGACAGGCCTAATGAAAAACTGTTTTTT
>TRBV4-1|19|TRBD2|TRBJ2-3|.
CASSQEGTSGRLSTDTQYF
TGCGCCAGCAGCCAAGAGGGGACTAGCGGGAGGTTGAGCACAGATACGCAGTATTTT
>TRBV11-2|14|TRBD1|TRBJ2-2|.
CASSRQGITGELFF
TGTGCCAGCAGCCGACAGGGAATCACCGGGGAGCTGTTTTTT
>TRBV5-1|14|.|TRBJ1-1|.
CASSFPGGGTEAFF
TGCGCCAGCAGCTTTCCTGGGGGGGGCACTGAAGCTTTCTTT
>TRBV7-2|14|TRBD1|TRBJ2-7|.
CASSPDRGLYEQYF
TGTGCCAGCAGCCCGGACAGGGGGCTATACGAGCAGTACTTC
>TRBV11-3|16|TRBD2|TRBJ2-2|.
CASSLGGRENTGELFF
TGTGCCAGCAGCTTGGGGGGGAGGGAGAACACCGGGGAGCTGTTTTTT
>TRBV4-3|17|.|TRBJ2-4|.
CASSQDRIQGTLNIQYF
TGCGCCAGCAGCCAAGATCGCATACAGGGAACCTTAAACATTCAGTACTTC
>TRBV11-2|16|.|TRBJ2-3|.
CASSDKRVIGKDTQYF
TGTGCCAGCAGCGACAAGCGGGTTATTGGTAAAGATACGCAGTATTTT
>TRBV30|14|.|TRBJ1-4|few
CAWSAGGGNEKLFF
TGTGCCTGGAGTGCCGGTGGAGGTAATGAAAAACTGTTTTTT
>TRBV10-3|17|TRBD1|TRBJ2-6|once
CAISDPLQGSGANVLTF
TGTGCCATCAGTGACCCATTACAGGGGTCGGGGGCCAACGTCCTGACTTTC
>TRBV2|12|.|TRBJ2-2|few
CASSVIGGELFF
TGTGCCAGCAGTGTAATCGGGGGGGAGCTGTTTTTT
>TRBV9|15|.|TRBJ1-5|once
CASSRGAGSNQPQHF
TGTGCCAGCAGCAGGGGCGCGGGGAGCAATCAGCCCCAGCATTTT
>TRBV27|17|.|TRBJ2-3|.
CASSLKRDSGSRDTQYF
TGTGCCAGCAGTTTGAAGAGGGACTCAGGAAGTAGAGATACGCAGTATTTT
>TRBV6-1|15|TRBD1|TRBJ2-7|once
CASSSRTGSLYEQYF
TGTGCCAGCAGCTCTAGGACAGGGAGTCTCTACGAGCAGTACTTC
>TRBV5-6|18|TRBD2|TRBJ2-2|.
CASSLVLAGGRATGELFF
TGTGCCAGCAGCTTGGTACTAGCGGGGGGGCGAGCCACCGGGGAGCTGTTTTTT
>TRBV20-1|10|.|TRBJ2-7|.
CSAWRTEQYF
TGCAGTGCTTGGAGGACGGAGCAGTACTTC
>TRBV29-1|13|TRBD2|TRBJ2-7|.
CSVEDLKAGIQYF
TGCAGCGTTGAAGATCTCAAAGCGGGGATCCAGTACTTC
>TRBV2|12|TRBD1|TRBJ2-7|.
CASRTGSYEQYF
TGTGCCAGTCGGACAGGCAGCTACGAGCAGTACTTC
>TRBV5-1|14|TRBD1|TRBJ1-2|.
CASSPGQGRYGYTF
TGCGCCAGCAGCCCTGGACAGGGCCGCTATGGCTACACCTTC
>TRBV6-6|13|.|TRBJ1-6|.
CASSLQQNSPLHF
TGTGCCAGCAGTTTACAGCAAAATTCACCCCTCCACTTT
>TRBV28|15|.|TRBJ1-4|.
CASSLSPSTGPKLFF
TGTGCCAGCAGTCTGAGTCCCTCCACAGGTCCAAAACTGTTTTTT
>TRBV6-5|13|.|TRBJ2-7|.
CASIGTTAREQYF
TGTGCCAGCATCGGGACAACCGCTCGCGAGCAGTACTTC
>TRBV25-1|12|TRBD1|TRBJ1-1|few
CASSGTGRGSFF
TGTGCCAGCAGTGGGACAGGGAGGGGCTCTTTCTTT
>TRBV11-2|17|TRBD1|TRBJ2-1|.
CASSSGQEYYSYNEQFF
TGTGCCAGCAGCTCGGGACAGGAATATTACAGCTACAATGAGCAGTTCTTC
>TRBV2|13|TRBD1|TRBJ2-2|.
CASWTGNTGVLFF
TGTGCCAGTTGGACAGGCAACACCGGGGTGCTGTTTTTT
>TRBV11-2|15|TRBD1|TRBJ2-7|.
CASSLIGTVSHEQYF
TGTGCCAGCAGCTTAATCGGGACAGTTTCCCACGAGCAGTACTTC
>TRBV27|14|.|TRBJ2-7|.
CASSLLPGPYEQYF
TGTGCCAGCAGTCTGCTTCCAGGGCCCTACGAGCAGTACTTC
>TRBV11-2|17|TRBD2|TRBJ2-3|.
CASSRWTSGSFTDTQYF
TGTGCCAGCAGCCGTTGGACTAGCGGGAGCTTCACAGATACGCAGTATTTT
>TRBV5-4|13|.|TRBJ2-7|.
CASSLQGGNEQYF
TGTGCCAGCAGCTTGCAGGGTGGAAACGAGCAGTACTTC
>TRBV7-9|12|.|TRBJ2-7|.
CASRGPPLEQYF
TGTGCCAGCAGGGGCCCTCCTCTCGAGCAGTACTTC
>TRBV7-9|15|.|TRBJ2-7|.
CASSFDRDSVYEQYF
TGTGCCAGCAGCTTCGACCGGGACTCCGTATACGAGCAGTACTTC
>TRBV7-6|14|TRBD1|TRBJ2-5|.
CASSPRTGGETQYF
TGTGCCAGCAGCCCGCGGACAGGGGGAGAGACCCAGTACTTC
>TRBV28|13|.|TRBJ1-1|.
CASNSPWNTEAFF
TGTGCCAGCAATTCCCCGTGGAACACTGAAGCTTTCTTT
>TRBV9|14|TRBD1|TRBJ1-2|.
CASSAQGGVVGYTF
TGTGCCAGCAGCGCTCAGGGGGGAGTAGTTGGCTACACCTTC
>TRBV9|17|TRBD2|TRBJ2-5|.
CASSVGSSGGIQETQYF
TGTGCCAGCAGCGTAGGCTCTAGCGGGGGGATCCAAGAGACCCAGTACTTC
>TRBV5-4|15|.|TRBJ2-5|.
CASSPRRAGVETQYF
TGTGCCAGCAGCCCTCGGAGGGCAGGAGTAGAGACCCAGTACTTC
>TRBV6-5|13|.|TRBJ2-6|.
CASTVSGANVLTF
TGTGCCAGCACTGTCTCTGGGGCCAACGTCCTGACTTTC
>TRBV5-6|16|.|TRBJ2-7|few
CASSLMTGLGSYEQYF
TGTGCCAGCAGCTTGATGACCGGACTGGGCTCCTACGAGCAGTACTTC
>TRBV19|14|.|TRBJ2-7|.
CASRVGEGAYEQYF
TGTGCCAGTAGAGTCGGGGAGGGGGCCTACGAGCAGTACTTC
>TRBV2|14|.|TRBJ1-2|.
CASSELFFRDGYTF
TGTGCCAGCAGTGAACTCTTTTTCAGGGATGGCTACACCTTC
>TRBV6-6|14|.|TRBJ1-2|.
CASSYPGEAGGYTF
TGTGCCAGCAGTTACCCGGGCGAGGCGGGTGGCTACACCTTC
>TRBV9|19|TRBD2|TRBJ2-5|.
CASSSGLAGGQGIQETQYF
TGTGCCAGCAGCTCTGGACTAGCGGGGGGTCAGGGGATTCAAGAGACCCAGTACTTC
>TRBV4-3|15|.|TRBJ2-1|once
CASSPKRNYRNEQFF
TGCGCCAGCAGCCCCAAGCGGAATTATAGGAATGAGCAGTTCTTC
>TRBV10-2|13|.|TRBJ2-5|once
CASSRGYQETQYF
TGCGCCAGCAGTCGGGGGTACCAAGAGACCCAGTACTTC
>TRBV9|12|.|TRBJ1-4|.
CASSPQGEKLFF
TGTGCCAGCAGCCCCCAGGGTGAAAAACTGTTTTTT